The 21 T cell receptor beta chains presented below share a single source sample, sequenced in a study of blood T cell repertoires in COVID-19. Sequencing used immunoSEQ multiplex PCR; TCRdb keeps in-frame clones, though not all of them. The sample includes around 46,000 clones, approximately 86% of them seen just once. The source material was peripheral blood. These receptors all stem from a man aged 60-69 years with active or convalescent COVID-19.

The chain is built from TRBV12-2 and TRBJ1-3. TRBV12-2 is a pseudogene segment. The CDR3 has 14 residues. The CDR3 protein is CATSRGARGNTIYF. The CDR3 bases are TGTGCAACCTCTCGGGGGGCAAGAGGAAACACCATATATTTT.

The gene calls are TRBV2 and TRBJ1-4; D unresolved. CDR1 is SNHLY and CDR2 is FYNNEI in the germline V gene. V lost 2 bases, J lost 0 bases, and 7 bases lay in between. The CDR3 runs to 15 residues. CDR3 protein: CASSETQTTNEKLFF. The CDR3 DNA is TGTGCCAGCAGTGAAACACAGACAACTAATGAAAAACTGTTTTTT.

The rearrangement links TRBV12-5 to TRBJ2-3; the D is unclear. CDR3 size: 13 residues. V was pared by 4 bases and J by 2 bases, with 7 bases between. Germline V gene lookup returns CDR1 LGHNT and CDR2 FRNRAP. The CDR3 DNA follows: TGTGCTAGTGGTTCCACAACCACAGATACGCAGTATTTT. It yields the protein CASGSTTTDTQYF.

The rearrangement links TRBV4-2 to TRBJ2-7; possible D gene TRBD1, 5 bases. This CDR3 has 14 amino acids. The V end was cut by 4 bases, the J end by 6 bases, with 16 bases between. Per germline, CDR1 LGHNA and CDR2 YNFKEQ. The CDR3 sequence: CASSPGTGSREQYF. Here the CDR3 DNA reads TGTGCCAGCAGCCCCGGAACAGGTAGTCGCGAGCAGTACTTC.

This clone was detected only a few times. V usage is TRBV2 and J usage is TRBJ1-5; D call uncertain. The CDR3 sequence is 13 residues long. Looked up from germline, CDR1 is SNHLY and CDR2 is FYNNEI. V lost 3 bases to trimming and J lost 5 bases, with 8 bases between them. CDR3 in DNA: TGTGCCAGCAGTGATACGGGAGATCAGCCCCAGCATTTT. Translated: CASSDTGDQPQHF.

The CDR3 loop reads CASSFDRDIFQGAFF. As DNA, the CDR3 is TGTGCCAGCAGCTTTGACAGGGATATATTTCAGGGGGCTTTCTTT. The V gene is TRBV11-2, the J gene TRBJ1-1, with 7 nucleotides matching TRBD1. CDR1 is SGHAT, CDR2 FQNNGV, per germline. The CDR3 runs to 15 residues. The V and J ends lost 3 bases and 11 bases, in that order; junction bases with no gene match: 15. Supplemented by reference TRBV11-2 and TRBJ1-1, the full variable domain reads EAGVAQSPRYKIIEKRQSVAFWCNPISGHATLYWYQQILGQGPKLLIQFQNNGVVDDSQLPKDRFSAERLKGVDSTLKIQPAKLEDSAVYLCASSFDRDIFQGAFFGQGTRLTVV.

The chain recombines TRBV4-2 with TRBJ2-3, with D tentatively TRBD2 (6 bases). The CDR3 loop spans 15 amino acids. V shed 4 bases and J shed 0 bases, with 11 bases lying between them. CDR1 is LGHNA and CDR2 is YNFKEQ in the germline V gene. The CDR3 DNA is TGTGCCAGCAGCCGGGGGGAGAGGAGCACAGATACGCAGTATTTT. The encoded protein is CASSRGERSTDTQYF.

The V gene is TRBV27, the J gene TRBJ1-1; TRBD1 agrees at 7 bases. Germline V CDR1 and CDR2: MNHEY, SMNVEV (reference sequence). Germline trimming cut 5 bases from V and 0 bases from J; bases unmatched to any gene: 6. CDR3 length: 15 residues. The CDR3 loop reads CASSRLGQLNTEAFF. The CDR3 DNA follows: TGTGCCAGCAGTCGGTTGGGACAGTTGAACACTGAAGCTTTCTTT.

The CDR3 is CASSLALAGGVTDTQYF. The CDR3 nucleotides read TGTGCCAGCAGCTTAGCCCTAGCGGGGGGGGTGACAGATACGCAGTATTTT. J is TRBJ2-3 and V is TRBV7-3; 12 nucleotides align to TRBD2. The J segment lost 3 bases and the V segment lost 2 bases, leaving 6 bases of the junction unmatched. This CDR3 comprises 17 residues. The germline V gene has CDR1 SGHTA and CDR2 FQGTGA.

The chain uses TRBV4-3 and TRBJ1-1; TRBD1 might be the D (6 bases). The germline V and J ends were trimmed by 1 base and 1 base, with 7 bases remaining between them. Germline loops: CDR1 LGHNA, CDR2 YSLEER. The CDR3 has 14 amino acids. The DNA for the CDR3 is TGCGCCAGCAGCCAAGGGACAGAGAACACTGAAGCTTTCTTT. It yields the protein CASSQGTENTEAFF.

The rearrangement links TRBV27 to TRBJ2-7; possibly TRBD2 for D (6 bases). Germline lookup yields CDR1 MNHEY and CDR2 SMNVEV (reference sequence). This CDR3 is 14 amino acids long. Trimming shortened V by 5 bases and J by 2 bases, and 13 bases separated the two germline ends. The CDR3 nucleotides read TGTGCCAGCAGTCTCCGGGGGACCCCCTACGAGCAGTACTTC. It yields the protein CASSLRGTPYEQYF.

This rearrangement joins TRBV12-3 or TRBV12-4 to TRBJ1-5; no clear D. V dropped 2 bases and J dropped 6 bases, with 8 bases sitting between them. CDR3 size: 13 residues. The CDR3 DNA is TGTGCCAGCAGTTTAACTCCGGGTCAGCCCCAGCATTTT. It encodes CASSLTPGQPQHF.

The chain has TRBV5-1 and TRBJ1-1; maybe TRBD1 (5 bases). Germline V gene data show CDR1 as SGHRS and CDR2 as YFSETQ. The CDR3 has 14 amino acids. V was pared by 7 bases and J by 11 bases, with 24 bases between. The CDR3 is CASEDTDTLGKAFF. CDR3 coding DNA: TGCGCCAGCGAGGACACGGACACCCTAGGAAAGGCTTTCTTT. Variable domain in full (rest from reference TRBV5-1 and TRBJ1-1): KAGVTQTPRYLIKTRGQQVTLSCSPISGHRSVSWYQQTPGQGLQFLFEYFSETQRNKGNFPGRFSGRQFSNSRSEMNVSTLELGDSALYLCASEDTDTLGKAFFGQGTRLTVV.

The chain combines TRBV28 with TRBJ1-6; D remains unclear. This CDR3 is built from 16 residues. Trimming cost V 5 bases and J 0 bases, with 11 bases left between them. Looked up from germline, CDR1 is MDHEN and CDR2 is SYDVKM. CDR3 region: CASSAPGGSYNSPLHF. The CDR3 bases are TGTGCCAGCAGTGCCCCGGGAGGCTCCTATAATTCACCCCTCCACTTT.

The CDR3 DNA reads TGTGCCAGCAGTAAAGACAGTATCTCCTATAATTCACCCCTCCACTTT. Protein: CASSKDSISYNSPLHF. The rearrangement joins TRBV6-6 to TRBJ1-6, with D perhaps TRBD1 (5 bases). CDR3 length: 16 residues. CDR1 and CDR2 from the germline V gene are MNHNY and SVGAGI (reference sequence). Deletions cut 5 bases from V and 0 bases from J, with 11 bases between.

CDR3 in DNA: TGCGCCAGCAGCCAAGATGCCGGGGGAACCGACAATGAGCAGTTCTTC. Its protein is CASSQDAGGTDNEQFF. The chain uses TRBV4-1 and TRBJ2-1; perhaps TRBD2 as D (6 bases). V lost 0 bases to trimming and J lost 5 bases, with 14 bases between them. The CDR3 length is 16 residues. Germline-derived CDR1 and CDR2 are MGHRA and YSYEKL.

The CDR3, as DNA: TGCGCCAGCAGCTTGGGGACAGTATACACAGATACGCAGTATTTT. It translates to CASSLGTVYTDTQYF. This rearrangement joins TRBV5-1 to TRBJ2-3; maybe TRBD1 (6 bases). This CDR3 is 15 amino acids long. V lost 0 bases and J 2 bases, leaving 10 bases between the germline ends. The germline V gene has CDR1 SGHRS and CDR2 YFSETQ.

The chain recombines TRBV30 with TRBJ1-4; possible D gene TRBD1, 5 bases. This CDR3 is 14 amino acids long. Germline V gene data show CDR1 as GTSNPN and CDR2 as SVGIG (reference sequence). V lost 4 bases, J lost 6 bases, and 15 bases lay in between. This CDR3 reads CAWTSSGYDEKLFF. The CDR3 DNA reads TGTGCCTGGACTTCATCAGGGTATGATGAAAAACTGTTTTTT.

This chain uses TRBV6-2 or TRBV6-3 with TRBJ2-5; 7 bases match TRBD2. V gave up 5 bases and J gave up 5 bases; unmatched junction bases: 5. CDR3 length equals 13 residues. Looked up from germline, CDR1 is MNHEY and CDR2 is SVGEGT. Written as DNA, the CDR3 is TGTGCCAGCAGTCCACGGGGAGGGGAGACCCAGTACTTC. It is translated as CASSPRGGETQYF.

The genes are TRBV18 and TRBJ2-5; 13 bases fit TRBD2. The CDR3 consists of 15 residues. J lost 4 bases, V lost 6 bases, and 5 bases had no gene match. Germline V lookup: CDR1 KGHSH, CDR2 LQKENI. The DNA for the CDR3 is TGTGCCAGCTCTCGTCGGACTAGCGGGGGAGAGACCCAGTACTTC. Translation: CASSRRTSGGETQYF.

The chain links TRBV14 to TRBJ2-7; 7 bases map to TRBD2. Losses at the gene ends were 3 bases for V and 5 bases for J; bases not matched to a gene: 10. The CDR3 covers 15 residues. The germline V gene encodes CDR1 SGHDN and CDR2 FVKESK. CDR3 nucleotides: TGTGCCAGCAGCCAGCTAAGCGGGGCGCCCCACGAGCAGTACTTC. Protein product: CASSQLSGAPHEQYF.